The 17 T cell receptor beta chains below come from one sample, sequenced in a study of cytomegalovirus exposure and HLA in healthy donors. With 60 Vbeta and 13 Jbeta primers, the PCR was carried out. Sequencing was performed with immunoSEQ multiplex PCR; in TCRdb, only in-frame clones are kept and a portion is missing. The sample shows 150,000 to 200,000 clones, around 90% of them seen only once. The sample taken for sequencing was PBMCs. Source of these receptors: a woman younger than 35 in good health and CMV-seronegative.

The chain combines TRBV25-1 with TRBJ2-1; the D gene is possibly TRBD1 (7 bases). Trimming took 7 bases from V and 4 from J, leaving 11 bases between them. Germline V CDR1 and CDR2: MGHDK, SYGVNS. This CDR3 has 13 amino acids. For the CDR3, the DNA is TGTGCCAGCAAGGGGGCGGGGTACAATGAGCAGTTCTTC. Translation: CASKGAGYNEQFF.

This clone was seen a handful of times. This chain uses TRBV6-5 with TRBJ1-1, with D tentatively TRBD1 (6 bases). This CDR3 is 12 amino acids long. Germline values: CDR1 MNHEY, CDR2 SVGAGI. V lost 7 bases, J lost 4 bases, and 10 bases lay in between. The CDR3 region is CASTLQGTEAFF. In nucleotides, the CDR3 is TGTGCCAGCACTCTACAGGGCACTGAAGCTTTCTTT.

This clone was seen only a few times. This rearrangement joins TRBV28 to TRBJ1-6; 7 bases line up with TRBD1. With 5 bases clipped from V and 4 bases from J, the junction kept 5 bases outside the gene matches. CDR1 and CDR2 from the germline V gene are MDHEN and SYDVKM. The CDR3 has 15 residues. The CDR3 loop is CASSARDSYNSPLHF. The CDR3 coding sequence is TGTGCCAGCAGTGCCCGGGACAGTTATAATTCACCCCTCCACTTT.

The V gene is TRBV6-5, the J gene TRBJ1-5, with a possible D match to TRBD1 (6 bases). The CDR3 is made up of 15 amino acids. Germline values: CDR1 MNHEY, CDR2 SVGAGI. The V gene lost 2 bases and the J gene lost 2 bases, with 10 bases spanning the gap. CDR3 sequence: CASSYDRLGNQPQHF. The CDR3 coding sequence is TGTGCCAGCAGTTACGACAGGTTGGGCAATCAGCCCCAGCATTTT.

The chain links TRBV18 to TRBJ2-7; 9 nucleotides match TRBD1. Germline V gene sequence: CDR1 KGHSH, CDR2 LQKENI. The CDR3 covers 17 residues. The V and J ends lost 0 bases and 5 bases, in that order; junction bases with no gene match: 11. CDR3 sequence: CASSPPTPGTGFHEQYF. The CDR3 region has the DNA TGTGCCAGCTCACCACCAACCCCGGGGACAGGGTTCCACGAGCAGTACTTC.

This clone was counted at least ten times. The V call is TRBV9, the J call TRBJ1-1; D is possibly TRBD1 (6 bases). The CDR3 loop spans 13 amino acids. The germline CDR1 and CDR2 sequences are SGDLS and YYNGEE. V lost 1 base to trimming and J lost 7 bases, with 11 bases between them. In DNA, the CDR3 is TGTGCCAGCAGCGTAAGGGGGAGGGATGAAGCTTTCTTT. As protein: CASSVRGRDEAFF.

This clone is a singleton in its sample. The chain recombines TRBV19 with TRBJ2-2; 9 bases map to TRBD2. From germline, CDR1 is LNHDA and CDR2 SQIVND (reference sequence). CDR3 length equals 15 residues. The junction had 1 base not matched to a gene; V was cut back by 1 base and J by 4 bases. The CDR3 loop reads CASSIVTSGTGELFF. In DNA form, the CDR3 reads TGTGCCAGTAGTATAGTGACTAGCGGCACCGGGGAGCTGTTTTTT.

This clone came up a few times. The chain uses TRBV4-1 and TRBJ2-7; 7 nucleotides line up with TRBD1. The CDR3 is 14 amino acids. CDR1 is MGHRA and CDR2 is YSYEKL in the germline V gene. Losses at the gene ends were 1 base for V and 3 bases for J; bases not matched to a gene: 3. The CDR3 region has the DNA TGCGCCAGCAGCCAAGGGACAGGAATCTACGAGCAGTACTTC. It translates to CASSQGTGIYEQYF.

In DNA, the CDR3 is TGTGCCAGCAGTTTACGGACAGGTTTTGGCTACACCTTC. This translates into CASSLRTGFGYTF. This chain connects TRBV27 to TRBJ1-2, with TRBD1 identical over 7 bases. Germline trimming cut 2 bases from V and 7 bases from J; bases unmatched to any gene: 4. CDR1 is MNHEY and CDR2 is SMNVEV in the germline V gene (reference sequence). The CDR3 length is 13 residues.

The chain joins TRBV5-1 to TRBJ2-5; D is unclear. The V end was cut by 4 bases, the J end by 2 bases, with 12 bases between. Germline V gene sequence: CDR1 SGHRS, CDR2 YFSETQ. CDR3 length: 14 amino acids. The CDR3 nucleotides are TGCGCCAGCAGCAAATTTGTCGGGCAAGAGACCCAGTACTTC. Translating it yields CASSKFVGQETQYF.

The chain carries TRBV28 and TRBJ1-2; 11 nucleotides match TRBD1. Germline values: CDR1 MDHEN, CDR2 SYDVKM. This CDR3 has 18 amino acids. V lost 1 base and J lost 4; bases outside the gene matches: 11. CDR3 loop: CASSLYGPGQGAIYGYTF. The CDR3 DNA is TGTGCCAGCAGTTTATACGGCCCCGGACAGGGGGCGATCTATGGCTACACCTTC.

The V call is TRBV29-1, the J call TRBJ2-7; perhaps TRBD1 as D (6 bases). Germline CDR1 and CDR2: SQVTM and ANQGSEA. The CDR3 extends over 12 amino acids. With 4 bases removed from V and 3 bases from J, the gap between germline ends came to 10 bases. The DNA of the CDR3 is TGCAGCGTTGTGGACAGAAACTACGAGCAGTACTTC. It is translated as CSVVDRNYEQYF.

The rearrangement uses TRBV10-3 and TRBJ2-1; a weak D match, TRBD2 (5 bases). Between the trimmed V and J ends, which lost 9 bases and 5 bases, there was a span of 20 bases. Germline V gives CDR1 ENHRY, CDR2 SYGVKD. The CDR3 extends over 15 amino acids. The CDR3 DNA is TGTGCCATTAAACTGGACTCAAACTACAACAATGAGCAGTTCTTC. It translates to CAIKLDSNYNNEQFF.

The chain links TRBV7-9 to TRBJ1-1; 7 positions match TRBD1. After removal of 4 bases from V and 4 bases from J, the junction contained 6 bases not matched to a gene. The CDR3 is 14 amino acids. CDR1 SEHNR and CDR2 FQNEAQ come from the germline V gene (reference sequence). The CDR3 nucleotides read TGTGCCAGCAGCTGGATCGACAGGGCCACTGAAGCTTTCTTT. This codes for CASSWIDRATEAFF.

The rearrangement uses TRBV29-1 and TRBJ2-3, with 10 bases that match TRBD2. This CDR3 contains 13 residues. CDR1 and CDR2 (germline): SQVTM, ANQGSEA. With 6 bases clipped from V and 3 bases from J, the junction kept 3 bases outside the gene matches. The CDR3 spells CSVVAGGTDTQYF. The DNA of the CDR3 is TGCAGCGTAGTAGCGGGAGGAACAGATACGCAGTATTTT.

The chain recombines TRBV7-6 with TRBJ2-7; 12 nucleotides match TRBD1. The CDR3 totals 16 residues. Germline V gene data show CDR1 as SGHVS and CDR2 as FNYEAQ. After removal of 2 bases from V and 4 bases from J, the junction contained 6 bases not matched to a gene. The DNA for the CDR3 is TGTGCCAGCAGCTTAACCGGGACAGGGGGCTATTACGAGCAGTACTTC. As protein: CASSLTGTGGYYEQYF. Looking up the rest from reference TRBV7-6 and TRBJ2-7 gives the full variable domain: GAGVSQSPRYKVTKRGQDVALRCDPISGHVSLYWYRQALGQGPEFLTYFNYEAQQDKSGLPNDRFSAERPEGSISTLTIQRTEQRDSAMYRCASSLTGTGGYYEQYFGPGTRLTVT.

The chain combines TRBV11-3 with TRBJ2-7; D is perhaps TRBD1 (6 bases). V lost 3 bases to trimming and J lost 2 bases, with 11 bases between them. There are 14 residues in the CDR3. Germline assignment: CDR1 SGHNT and CDR2 YENEEA. CDR3 nucleotide sequence: TGTGCCAGCAGCTTGAGGGGGTTTGCCTACGAGCAGTACTTC. Residues: CASSLRGFAYEQYF.